This T cell receptor beta chain is drawn from a study of siplizumab effects on memory and regulatory T cells. Study-level points and caveats: Suppression by proliferating Tregs derived from siplizumab cultures was not verified. For mappable alloreactive CD4+ clones, the mean Treg-derived fraction was about 70% with siplizumab and around 27% in controls. The majority of clones, roughly 75-97% of proliferating CD4+ or CD8+ clones, lacked an assignable naive or memory phenotype. The study found naive T cells seemingly more diverse than memory cells and seemingly major alloresponse contributors.

The table lists this clone with a count of one. The antigen is unknown. The data were produced by immunoSEQ multiplex PCR, yet TCRdb's version contains in-frame clones alone and is incomplete. The sample includes 57,000 or so clones, 85% to 95% of them seen just once. The origin of this receptor is a human donor in good health. The sample consisted of CD8+ T cells sorted from blood.

The CDR3 protein is CATSSADEQYF. CDR3 DNA sequence: TGTGCCACCAGCAGCGCTGACGAGCAGTACTTC. The genes are TRBV15 and TRBJ2-7; no clear D. Trimming took 3 bases from V and 5 from J, leaving 5 bases between them. The CDR3 spans 11 residues. Germline loops: CDR1 LNHNV, CDR2 YYDKDF (reference sequence).